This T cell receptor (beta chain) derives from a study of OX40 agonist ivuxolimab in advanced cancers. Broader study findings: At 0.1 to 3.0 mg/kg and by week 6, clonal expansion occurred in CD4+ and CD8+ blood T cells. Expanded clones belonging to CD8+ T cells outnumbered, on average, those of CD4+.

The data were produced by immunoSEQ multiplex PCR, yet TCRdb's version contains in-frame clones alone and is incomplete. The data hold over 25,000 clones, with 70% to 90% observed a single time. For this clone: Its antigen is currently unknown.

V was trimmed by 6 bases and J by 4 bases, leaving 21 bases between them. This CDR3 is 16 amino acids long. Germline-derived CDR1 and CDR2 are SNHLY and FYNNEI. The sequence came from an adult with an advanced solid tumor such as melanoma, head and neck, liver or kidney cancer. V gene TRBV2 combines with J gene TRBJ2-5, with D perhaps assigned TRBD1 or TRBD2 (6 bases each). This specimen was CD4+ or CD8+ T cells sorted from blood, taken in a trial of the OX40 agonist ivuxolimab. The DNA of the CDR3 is TGTGCCAGCAGGCCAACCCCGGGGGACATTAGAGAGACCCAGTACTTC. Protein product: CASRPTPGDIRETQYF.